The clone carrying this T cell receptor (beta chain) has just a few counts. Its antigen is still unknown. Other nucleotide sequences from this sample produce the same CDR3. Here immunoSEQ multiplex PCR was the method, and the copy in TCRdb shows in-frame clones only, minus some. Here the sample spans over a million clones, 60% to 80% being singletons. The data stem from a study of shared clonotypes between healthy human individuals. Across the study: CD4 naive cells filled three plates per donor, CD4 memory three, CD8 naive two and CD8 memory one. Study-wide points: What naive subsets generally showed was a larger estimated richness than memory subsets showed.

Germline CDR1 and CDR2: MNHEY and SVGAGI. The CDR3 has 14 residues. V gave up 2 bases and J gave up 1 base, with 9 bases separating them. The sequenced material came from memory CD4+ T cells sorted from blood. As to subset: CD45RA-negative fraction. J is TRBJ2-7 and V is TRBV6-5; D may be TRBD1 (6 bases). The sequence derives from a man between 18 and 35 years old in good health. The CDR3 DNA sequence: TGTGCCAGCAGTTACGGGGGCAGGTCCTACGAGCAGTACTTC. As protein: CASSYGGRSYEQYF.